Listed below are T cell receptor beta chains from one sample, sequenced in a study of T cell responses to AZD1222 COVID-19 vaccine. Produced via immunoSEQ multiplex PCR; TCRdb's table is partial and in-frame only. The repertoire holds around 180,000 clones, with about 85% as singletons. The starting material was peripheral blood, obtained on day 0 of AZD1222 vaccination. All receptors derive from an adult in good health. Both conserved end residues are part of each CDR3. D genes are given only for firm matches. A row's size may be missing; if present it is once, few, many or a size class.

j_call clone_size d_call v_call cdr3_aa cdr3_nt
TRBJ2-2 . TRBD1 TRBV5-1 CASSPDRDGELFF TGCGCCAGCAGCCCGGACAGGGACGGGGAGCTGTTTTTT
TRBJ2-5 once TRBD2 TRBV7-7 CASSVASGRLETQYF TGTGCCAGCAGTGTTGCTAGCGGGAGGTTGGAGACCCAGTACTTC
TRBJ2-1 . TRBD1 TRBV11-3 CASSLGQGNWLNEQFF TGTGCCAGCAGCTTAGGACAGGGGAACTGGCTAAATGAGCAGTTCTTC
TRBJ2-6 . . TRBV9 CASSEGSGANVLTF TGTGCCAGCAGCGAGGGCTCTGGGGCCAACGTCCTGACTTTC
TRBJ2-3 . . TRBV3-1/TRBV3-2 CASSPFPRSTDTQYF TGTGCCAGCAGCCCCTTTCCCAGGTCCACAGATACGCAGTATTTT
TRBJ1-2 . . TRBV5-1 CASSLAPGGYTF TGCGCCAGCAGCTTGGCCCCCGGGGGCTACACCTTC
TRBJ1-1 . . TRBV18 CASSTYRDTLYTEAFF TGTGCCAGCTCAACTTACCGGGACACCCTATACACTGAAGCTTTCTTT
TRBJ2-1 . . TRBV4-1 CASSQVGGVYNEQFF TGCGCCAGCAGCCAAGTGGGCGGGGTGTACAATGAGCAGTTCTTC
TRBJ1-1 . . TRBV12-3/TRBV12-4 CASGFGPRAEAFF TGTGCCAGCGGTTTTGGGCCACGAGCTGAAGCTTTCTTT
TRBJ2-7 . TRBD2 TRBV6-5 CASSYRGTSGTYEQYF TGTGCCAGCAGTTACAGAGGGACTAGCGGGACCTACGAGCAGTACTTC
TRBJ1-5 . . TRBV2 CASSFGGRVNQPQHF TGTGCCAGCTCCTTCGGGGGGAGGGTCAATCAGCCCCAGCATTTT
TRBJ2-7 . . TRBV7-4 CETHRPEGPTLEQYF TGTGAGACCCATAGACCGGAGGGGCCTACGTTAGAGCAGTACTTC
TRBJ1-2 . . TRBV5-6 CASSPPGAALNYGYTF TGTGCCAGCAGCCCCCCTGGGGCAGCGCTAAACTATGGCTACACCTTC
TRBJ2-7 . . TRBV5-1 CASSSLLEAGSYEQYF TGCGCCAGCAGTTCCTTGTTAGAAGCGGGTTCCTACGAGCAGTACTTC
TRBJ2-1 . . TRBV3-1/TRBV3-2 CASSQAYNEQFF TGTGCCAGCAGCCAAGCCTACAATGAGCAGTTCTTC
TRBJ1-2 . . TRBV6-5 CASSPTANYGYTF TGTGCCAGCAGCCCGACAGCTAACTATGGCTACACCTTC
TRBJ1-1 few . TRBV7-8 CASSLFIGRGATEAFF TGTGCCAGCAGCTTATTTATCGGCAGGGGAGCAACTGAAGCTTTCTTT
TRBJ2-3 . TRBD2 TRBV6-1 CASSGDRRGAGGIRTDTQYF TGTGCCAGCAGTGGAGACCGACGCGGAGCGGGAGGGATACGCACAGATACGCAGTATTTT
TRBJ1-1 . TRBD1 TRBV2 CASAGQARGTEAFF TGTGCCAGCGCGGGACAGGCCCGGGGCACTGAAGCTTTCTTT
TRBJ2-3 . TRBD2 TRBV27 CASSLRPSGTDTQYF TGTGCCAGCAGTTTACGTCCTAGCGGTACAGATACGCAGTATTTT
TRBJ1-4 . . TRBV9 CASSPSWVGEKLFF TGTGCCAGCTCCCCAAGTTGGGTTGGGGAAAAACTGTTTTTT
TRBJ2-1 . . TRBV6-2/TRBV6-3 CASSYSMAVSSYNEQFF TGTGCCAGCAGTTACTCGATGGCGGTAAGCTCCTACAATGAGCAGTTCTTC
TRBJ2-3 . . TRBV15 CATSTVRIADTQYF TGTGCCACCAGCACCGTAAGAATCGCAGATACGCAGTATTTT
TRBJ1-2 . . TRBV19 CASSMSGVGGYTF TGTGCCAGTAGTATGTCGGGGGTTGGAGGCTACACCTTC
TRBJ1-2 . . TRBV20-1 CSAGALSGYTF TGCAGTGCTGGGGCCCTGAGTGGCTACACCTTC
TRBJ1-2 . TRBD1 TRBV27 CASSPSMDRGRGGYTF TGTGCCAGCAGTCCCTCAATGGACAGGGGGAGAGGGGGCTACACCTTC
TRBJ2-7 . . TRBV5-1 CASSLNRLGEQYF TGCGCCAGCAGCTTGAACCGCCTGGGCGAGCAGTACTTC
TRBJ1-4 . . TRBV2 CASTKTRAIEKLFF TGTGCCAGCACCAAGACCCGAGCCATTGAAAAACTGTTTTTT
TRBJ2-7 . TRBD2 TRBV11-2 CASSLDWGASGISYEQYF TGTGCCAGCAGCTTAGATTGGGGCGCTAGCGGGATCTCCTACGAGCAGTACTTC